These 17 T cell receptor beta chains were sequenced from one sample in a study of cytomegalovirus exposure and HLA in healthy donors. Primers included in the PCR were 60 Vbeta and 13 Jbeta primers. Libraries were prepared by immunoSEQ multiplex PCR; TCRdb keeps only in-frame clonotypes and omits some of them. Seen here are 85,000 to 130,000 clones, about three quarters observed once, and the top ten hold approximately 5.3%. Sequencing was performed on PBMCs. These receptors came from a woman under 30 in good health and CMV-seropositive.

This chain connects TRBV30 to TRBJ1-1; D gene uncertain. V dropped 0 bases and J dropped 0 bases, with 11 bases sitting between them. There are 15 residues in the CDR3. CDR1 GTSNPN and CDR2 SVGIG come from the germline V gene (reference sequence). The CDR3 here is CAWSVFRTLNTEAFF. The CDR3 DNA reads as TGTGCCTGGAGTGTATTCCGAACTCTGAACACTGAAGCTTTCTTT.

This CDR3 is CASSLVHNTGEQYF. For the CDR3, the DNA is TGTGCCAGCAGCTTGGTGCATAATACGGGGGAGCAGTACTTC. The V and J genes are TRBV5-6 and TRBJ2-7, with D possibly matching TRBD2 (5 bases). CDR1 SGHDT and CDR2 YYEEEE come from the germline V gene. The V and J ends lost 0 bases and 7 bases respectively, with 14 bases between them. The length of the CDR3 is 14 residues.

V is TRBV10-2 and J is TRBJ2-5, with D tentatively TRBD2 (6 bases). The CDR3 sequence is 14 residues long. The ends were cut back, 7 bases at V and 2 bases at J, with 14 bases in the middle. Germline assignment: CDR1 WSHSY and CDR2 SAAADI. CDR3 sequence: CASTPLAPQETQYF. The CDR3 DNA reads as TGCGCCAGCACCCCCCTAGCGCCTCAAGAGACCCAGTACTTC.

This clone was counted a single time. The chain is built from TRBV6-6 and TRBJ1-4, with 8 bases matching TRBD1. This CDR3 comprises 12 residues. The J segment lost 11 bases and the V segment lost 6 bases, leaving 5 bases of the junction unmatched. Germline V gives CDR1 MNHNY, CDR2 SVGAGI (reference sequence). CDR3: CASRVTGEKLFF. CDR3 nucleotide sequence: TGTGCCAGCAGAGTGACAGGGGAGAAACTGTTTTTT.

The chain couples TRBV7-2 to TRBJ1-3; D perhaps matches TRBD1 (6 bases). The CDR3 has 15 amino acids. V dropped 5 bases and J dropped 3 bases, with 14 bases sitting between them. Germline lookup yields CDR1 SGHTA and CDR2 FQGNSA. As DNA, the CDR3 is TGTGCCAGCAGCCTATCGGCAGGGGTTGGAAACACCATATATTTT. It translates to CASSLSAGVGNTIYF.

The V gene is TRBV6-5, the J gene TRBJ2-4; D is unclear. The CDR3 spans 15 residues. The germline V gene has CDR1 MNHEY and CDR2 SVGAGI. Trimming removed 0 bases from V and 0 bases from J, with 6 bases in between. The CDR3 DNA reads as TGTGCCAGCAGTTACTCGAGCCTAGCCAAAAACATTCAGTACTTC. It is translated as CASSYSSLAKNIQYF.

This clone was counted a few times. The DNA of the CDR3 is TGTGCCAGCAGTGCGTTGGACAGCCTGAACACTGAAGCTTTCTTT. As protein: CASSALDSLNTEAFF. The chain uses TRBV28 and TRBJ1-1, with a possible D match to TRBD1 (6 bases). V was cut by 5 bases and J by 0 bases, with 13 bases left in between. This CDR3 contains 15 residues. The germline gives CDR1 MDHEN, CDR2 SYDVKM.

The chain recombines TRBV7-6 with TRBJ2-5, with no clear D. With 5 bases removed from V and 5 bases from J, the gap between germline ends came to 15 bases. CDR1 and CDR2 (germline): SGHVS, FNYEAQ. The CDR3 is made up of 14 amino acids. The CDR3 DNA reads TGTGCCAGCAGCCCCGAGCGCGGTGGGGAGACCCAGTACTTC. It specifies CASSPERGGETQYF.

The chain has TRBV6-4 and TRBJ2-2, with 9 bases lining up with TRBD2. The CDR3 contains 14 residues. V shed 5 bases and J 4 bases; nucleotides not matched to a gene: 2. Germline CDR1 reads MRHNA; CDR2 reads SNTAGT. CDR3 sequence: CASSISGGTGELFF. DNA for the CDR3: TGTGCCAGCAGTATTAGCGGGGGCACCGGGGAGCTGTTTTTT.

V usage is TRBV4-1 and J usage is TRBJ2-3; 9 bases are shared with TRBD2. V shed 0 bases, J shed 4 bases, and the junction held 14 bases outside the gene matches. This CDR3 is 19 amino acids long. The germline CDR1 and CDR2 sequences are MGHRA and YSYEKL. The CDR3 here is CASSQDYGTSFRGADTQYF. The CDR3 DNA reads as TGCGCCAGCAGCCAAGATTACGGGACTAGCTTTAGGGGCGCAGATACGCAGTATTTT.

Only one count was recorded for this clone. This rearrangement joins TRBV11-2 to TRBJ1-5; TRBD1 aligns across 7 bases. V lost 8 bases, J lost 3 bases, and 7 bases stayed unmatched. CDR1 is SGHAT and CDR2 is FQNNGV in the germline V gene. This CDR3 comprises 14 residues. The DNA for the CDR3 is TGTGCCAGCGGCCCCGGACAGGTCAATCAGCCCCAGCATTTT. The encoded protein is CASGPGQVNQPQHF. Full variable domain (missing parts from reference TRBV11-2 and TRBJ1-5): EAGVAQSPRYKIIEKRQSVAFWCNPISGHATLYWYQQILGQGPKLLIQFQNNGVVDDSQLPKDRFSAERLKGVDSTLKIQPAKLEDSAVYLCASGPGQVNQPQHFGDGTRLSIL.

The sample holds a few counts of this clone. This CDR3 reads CASSYLPTGENEQFF. In DNA, the CDR3 is TGTGCCAGCAGCTACCTACCAACAGGGGAGAATGAGCAGTTCTTC. The chain joins TRBV5-5 to TRBJ2-1; 7 bases align to TRBD1. The CDR3 extends over 15 amino acids. The germline CDR1 and CDR2 sequences are SGHKS and YYEKEE (reference sequence). V shed 3 bases and J 7 bases; nucleotides not matched to a gene: 10. Using reference TRBV5-5 and TRBJ2-1 for the parts outside the CDR3, the full variable domain is DAGVTQSPTHLIKTRGQQVTLRCSPISGHKSVSWYQQVLGQGPQFIFQYYEKEERGRGNFPDRFSARQFPNYSSELNVNALLLGDSALYLCASSYLPTGENEQFFGPGTRLTVL.

The sample holds a few counts of this clone. The chain combines TRBV28 with TRBJ1-4; D uncertain. The CDR3 covers 11 residues. Trimming removed 3 bases at V and 8 bases at J, with 4 bases between. Germline CDR1 reads MDHEN; CDR2 reads SYDVKM. The CDR3 region has the DNA TGTGCCAGCAGTTTCCAGGAAAAACTGTTTTTT. It encodes CASSFQEKLFF.

The V call is TRBV6-5, the J call TRBJ1-1; 7 bases fit TRBD1. Per the germline V gene, CDR1 is MNHEY and CDR2 is SVGAGI. The V gene end was trimmed by 2 bases and the J gene end by 2 bases; junction bases not matched to a gene: 8. There are 16 residues in the CDR3. CDR3 bases: TGTGCCAGCAGTTACCCGCCGGGACAGTCTAACACTGAAGCTTTCTTT. Residues: CASSYPPGQSNTEAFF.

CDR3 amino acids: CASSLFGYNEQFF. The CDR3 coding sequence is TGTGCCAGCAGCTTATTCGGTTACAATGAGCAGTTCTTC. The J gene is TRBJ2-1, the V gene TRBV5-4; no clear D. Germline V gene data show CDR1 as SGHNT and CDR2 as YYREEE (reference sequence). The CDR3 contains 13 residues. V lost 2 bases to trimming and J lost 4 bases, with 7 bases between them.

This chain uses TRBV27 with TRBJ1-5; D gene unclear. The ends were cut back, 2 bases at V and 11 bases at J, with 16 bases in the middle. The CDR3 extends over 14 amino acids. CDR1 and CDR2 from the germline V gene are MNHEY and SMNVEV (reference sequence). The CDR3 DNA follows: TGTGCCAGCAGTTTAGTGGTCTCCTCGGAGGCCCAGCATTTT. Amino acids: CASSLVVSSEAQHF.

The rearrangement joins TRBV30 to TRBJ2-2; 11 positions match TRBD2. Germline CDR1 and CDR2: GTSNPN and SVGIG (reference sequence). CDR3 length equals 17 residues. The V gene end was trimmed by 0 bases and the J gene end by 3 bases; junction bases not matched to a gene: 6. The CDR3 region has the DNA TGTGCCTGGAGTGTTGTTAGCGGGAGGGCCGACACCGGGGAGCTGTTTTTT. Its protein product is CAWSVVSGRADTGELFF.